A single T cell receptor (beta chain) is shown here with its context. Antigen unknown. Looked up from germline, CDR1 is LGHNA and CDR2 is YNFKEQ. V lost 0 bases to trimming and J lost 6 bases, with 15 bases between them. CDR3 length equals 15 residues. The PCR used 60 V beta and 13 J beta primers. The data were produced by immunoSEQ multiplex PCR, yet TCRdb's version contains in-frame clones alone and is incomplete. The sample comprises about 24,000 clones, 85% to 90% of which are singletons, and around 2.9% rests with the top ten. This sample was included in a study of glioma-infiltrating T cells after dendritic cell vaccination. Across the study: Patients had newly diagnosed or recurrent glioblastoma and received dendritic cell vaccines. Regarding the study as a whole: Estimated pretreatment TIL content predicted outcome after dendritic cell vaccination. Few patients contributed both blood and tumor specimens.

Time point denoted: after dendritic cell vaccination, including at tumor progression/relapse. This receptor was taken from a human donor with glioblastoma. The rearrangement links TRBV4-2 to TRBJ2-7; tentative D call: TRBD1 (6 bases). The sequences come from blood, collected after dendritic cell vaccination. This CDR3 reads CASSQDTGPLSEQYF. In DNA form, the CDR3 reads TGTGCCAGCAGCCAAGATACAGGGCCTCTCTCCGAGCAGTACTTC.